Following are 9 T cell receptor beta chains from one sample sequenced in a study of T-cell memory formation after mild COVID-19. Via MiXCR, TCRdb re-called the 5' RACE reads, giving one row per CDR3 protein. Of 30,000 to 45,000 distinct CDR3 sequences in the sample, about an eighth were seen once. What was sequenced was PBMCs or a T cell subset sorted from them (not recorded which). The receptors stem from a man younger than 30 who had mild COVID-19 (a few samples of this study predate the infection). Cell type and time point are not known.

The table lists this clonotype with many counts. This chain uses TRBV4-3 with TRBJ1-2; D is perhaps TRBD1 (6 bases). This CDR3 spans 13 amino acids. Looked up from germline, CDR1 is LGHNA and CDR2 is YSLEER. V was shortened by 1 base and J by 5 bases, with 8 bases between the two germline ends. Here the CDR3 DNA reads TGCGCCAGCAGCCAAGGAGGGGGTTATGGCTACACCTTC. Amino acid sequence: CASSQGGGYGYTF.

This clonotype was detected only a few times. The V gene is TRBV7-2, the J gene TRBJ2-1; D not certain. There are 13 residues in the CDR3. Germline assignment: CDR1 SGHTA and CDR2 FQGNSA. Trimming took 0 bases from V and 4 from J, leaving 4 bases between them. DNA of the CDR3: TGTGCCAGCAGCTTAGCGGAATACAATGAGCAGTTCTTC. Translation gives CASSLAEYNEQFF. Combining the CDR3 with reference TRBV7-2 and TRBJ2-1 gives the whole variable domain GAGVSQSPSNKVTEKGKDVELRCDPISGHTALYWYRQSLGQGLEFLIYFQGNSAPDKSGLPSDRFSAERTGGSVSTLTIQRTQQEDSAVYLCASSLAEYNEQFFGPGTRLTVL.

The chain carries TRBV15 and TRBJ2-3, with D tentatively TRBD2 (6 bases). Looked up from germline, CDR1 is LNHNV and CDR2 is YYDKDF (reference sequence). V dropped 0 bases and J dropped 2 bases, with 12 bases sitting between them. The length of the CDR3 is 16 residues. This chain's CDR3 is CATSRDNGGFTDTQYF. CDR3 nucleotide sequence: TGTGCCACCAGCAGAGATAACGGGGGTTTCACAGATACGCAGTATTTT.

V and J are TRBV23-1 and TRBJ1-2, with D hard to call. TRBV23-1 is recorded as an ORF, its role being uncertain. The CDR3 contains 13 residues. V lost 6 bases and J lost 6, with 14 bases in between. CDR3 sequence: CASSRTVKDGYTF. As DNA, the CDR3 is TGCGCCAGCAGCCGGACGGTGAAAGATGGCTACACCTTC.

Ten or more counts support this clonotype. CDR3 DNA: TGCAGCGTTGTTGTCGGGGCGTACAATGAGCAGTTCTTC. As protein: CSVVVGAYNEQFF. The chain employs TRBV29-1 and TRBJ2-1; D possibly uses TRBD1 or TRBD2 (5 bases each). The length of the CDR3 is 13 residues. In germline, CDR1 is SQVTM, CDR2 ANQGSEA. The V and J ends lost 4 bases and 4 bases respectively, with 11 bases between them.

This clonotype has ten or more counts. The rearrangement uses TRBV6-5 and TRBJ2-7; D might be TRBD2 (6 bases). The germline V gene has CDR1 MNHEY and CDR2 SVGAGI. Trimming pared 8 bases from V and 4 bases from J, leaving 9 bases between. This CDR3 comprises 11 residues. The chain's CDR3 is CASGGTYEQYV. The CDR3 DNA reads TGTGCCAGCGGGGGGACTTACGAGCAGTACGTC.

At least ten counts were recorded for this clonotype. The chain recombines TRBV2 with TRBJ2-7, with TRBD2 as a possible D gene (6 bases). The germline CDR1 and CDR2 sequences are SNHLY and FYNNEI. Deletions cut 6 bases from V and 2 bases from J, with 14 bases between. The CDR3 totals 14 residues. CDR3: CASRGGLLAYEQYF. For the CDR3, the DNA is TGTGCCAGCAGGGGGGGATTATTGGCCTACGAGCAGTACTTC.

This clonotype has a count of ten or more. CDR3 nucleotide sequence: TGTGCCAGCAGGTCCCGGGACAGGGTCCATGATGAGCAGTTCTTC. Amino acid sequence: CASRSRDRVHDEQFF. The chain has TRBV12-3 or TRBV12-4 and TRBJ2-1, with 9 bases lining up with TRBD1. The CDR3 contains 15 residues. J lost 8 bases, V lost 6 bases, and 11 bases had no gene match.

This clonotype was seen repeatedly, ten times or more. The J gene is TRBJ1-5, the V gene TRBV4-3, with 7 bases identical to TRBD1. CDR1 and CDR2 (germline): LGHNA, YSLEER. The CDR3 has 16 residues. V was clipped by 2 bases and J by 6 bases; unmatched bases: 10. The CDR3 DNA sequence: TGCGCCAGCAGCCAAAATGGTGAGGGGGCGAGTCAGCCCCAGCATTTT. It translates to CASSQNGEGASQPQHF.